This TCR beta chain stems from a study of vaccination effects on CD4 cells after COVID-19. The study, taken as a whole, reports: In vaccinees who were healthy, merely 1 out of 255 vaccine-induced clones cross-reacted with common cold coronaviruses.

This clone was counted once. Its specificity is unknown. Produced via immunoSEQ multiplex PCR; TCRdb's table is partial and in-frame only. In the table there are tens of thousands of clones, about 73% of which are singletons. This CDR3 has 17 amino acids. Germline-derived CDR1 and CDR2 are SGHNT and YYREEE (reference sequence). V was pared by 4 bases and J by 2 bases, with 12 bases of the junction left unmatched. Ahead of sequencing, the ViraFEST assay grew antigen-specific CD4+ T cells using viral peptide pools. Following culture for about ten days, CD4+ T cells were isolated. Either the mRNA-1273 or the BNT162b2 vaccine was given to participants as two doses. Nucleocapsid antibodies were negative in the vaccine recipients, who had never had SARS-CoV-2 infection. Culturing of 1.5 million to 2.5 million PBMC per well took place with approximately 9.3 IU/ml IL-2 and approximately 9.9 ug/ml peptides. At days 3 and 7, half of the medium was exchanged for IL-2 medium.

This chain links TRBV5-4 with TRBJ1-1, with TRBD1 matching 9 bases. This specimen was CD4+ T cells from PBMCs cultured with SARS-CoV-2 spike peptides, taken after COVID-19 vaccination. This clonotype was sampled from a human donor who received a COVID-19 vaccine. The CDR3 DNA is TGTGCCAGCAGCCCGCTGGGGACAGGGCCTTTTAACACTGAAGCTTTCTTT. This encodes CASSPLGTGPFNTEAFF.